This T cell receptor beta chain stems from a study of OX40 agonist ivuxolimab in advanced cancers. Broader study findings: Relative to CD4+, CD8+ T cells held more expanded clones on average. Normalized expansion of T-cell clones was also low for some nonresponders.

As to this clone: As yet, its antigen is unknown.

The method was immunoSEQ multiplex PCR; TCRdb's version includes in-frame clones alone and lacks a portion of them. The data show more than 50,000 clones, 70% to 90% seen once. After removal of 6 bases from V and 8 bases from J, the junction contained 11 bases not matched to a gene. The CDR3 has 15 amino acids. CDR1 is LGHNA, CDR2 YSLEER, per germline. Sequencing used CD4+ or CD8+ T cells sorted from blood, obtained in a trial of the OX40 agonist ivuxolimab. V and J are TRBV4-3 and TRBJ1-4; 8 positions agree with TRBD1. This receptor was identified in an adult with an advanced solid tumor such as melanoma, head and neck, liver or kidney cancer. The CDR3 here is CASSSGQGGNEKLFF. As DNA, the CDR3 is TGCGCCAGCAGTTCCGGACAGGGAGGGAACGAAAAACTGTTTTTT.